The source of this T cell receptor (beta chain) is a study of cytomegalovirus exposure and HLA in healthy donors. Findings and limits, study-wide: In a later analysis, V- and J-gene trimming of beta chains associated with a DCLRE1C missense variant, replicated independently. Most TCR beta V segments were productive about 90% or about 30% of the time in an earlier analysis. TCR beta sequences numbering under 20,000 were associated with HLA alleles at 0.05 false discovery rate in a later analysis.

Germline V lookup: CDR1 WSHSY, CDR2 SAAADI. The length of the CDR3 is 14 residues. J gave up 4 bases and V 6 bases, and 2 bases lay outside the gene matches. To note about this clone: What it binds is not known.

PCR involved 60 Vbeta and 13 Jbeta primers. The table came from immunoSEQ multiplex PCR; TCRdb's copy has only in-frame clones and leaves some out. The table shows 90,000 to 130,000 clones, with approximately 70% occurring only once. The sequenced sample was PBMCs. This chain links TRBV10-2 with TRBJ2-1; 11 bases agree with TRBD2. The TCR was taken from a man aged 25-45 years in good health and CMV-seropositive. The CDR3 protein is CASRGTSGYNEQFF. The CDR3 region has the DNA TGCGCCAGCAGGGGGACTAGCGGATACAATGAGCAGTTCTTC.